These T cell receptor beta chains were read from a single sample in a study of cytomegalovirus exposure and HLA in healthy donors. Assay used: immunoSEQ multiplex PCR; TCRdb lists only in-frame clones, some missing. In the table there are 150,000 to 250,000 clones, around 80% of which are singletons. Sequences were obtained from PBMCs. These receptors originate from a woman between 25 and 40 years old in good health and CMV-seropositive. The CDR3 runs from the conserved cysteine through the conserved F or W. A D gene is named only where the DNA matches it firmly. Where a row states a size, it is once, few, many or the class of an expanded clone; other rows omit it.

j_call: TRBJ2-1; v_call: TRBV2; clone_size: -; d_call: TRBD2; cdr3_nt: TGTGCCAGCAGTGGACCGGGACTAGGGAACTACAATGAGCAGTTCTTC; cdr3_aa: CASSGPGLGNYNEQFF
j_call: TRBJ2-1; v_call: TRBV19; clone_size: -; d_call: -; cdr3_nt: TGTGCCAGTAGTATCGGCCAGGGCCCCTACAATGAGCAGTTCTTC; cdr3_aa: CASSIGQGPYNEQFF
j_call: TRBJ2-1; v_call: TRBV6-6; clone_size: once; d_call: TRBD1; cdr3_nt: TGTGCCAGCAGTTACCGGGACAGGGGTTGGACTGAGCAGTTCTTC; cdr3_aa: CASSYRDRGWTEQFF
j_call: TRBJ2-7; v_call: TRBV6-5; clone_size: -; d_call: TRBD2; cdr3_nt: TGTGCCAGCGGCGCAGCGGGACCGCCATTGTACGAGCAGTACTTC; cdr3_aa: CASGAAGPPLYEQYF
j_call: TRBJ1-2; v_call: TRBV4-1; clone_size: -; d_call: -; cdr3_nt: TGCGCCAGCAGCAGGGGGGGACGTCCGCTTTATGGCTACACCTTC; cdr3_aa: CASSRGGRPLYGYTF
j_call: TRBJ1-3; v_call: TRBV6-1; clone_size: -; d_call: TRBD1; cdr3_nt: TGTGCCAGCAGCGGGGGACAGTTCTCTGGAAACACCATATATTTT; cdr3_aa: CASSGGQFSGNTIYF
j_call: TRBJ1-4; v_call: TRBV7-9; clone_size: few; d_call: TRBD1; cdr3_nt: TGTGCCAGCAGCCCAGACAGGGGTTTGGGTGAAAAACTGTTTTTT; cdr3_aa: CASSPDRGLGEKLFF
j_call: TRBJ2-3; v_call: TRBV29-1; clone_size: few; d_call: -; cdr3_nt: TGCAGCGCAACCCCGCTACGGGGAAGCACAGATACGCAGTATTTT; cdr3_aa: CSATPLRGSTDTQYF
j_call: TRBJ1-1; v_call: TRBV7-9; clone_size: -; d_call: -; cdr3_nt: TGTGCCAGCAGCTTAGTCTTGGCCACTGAAGCTTTCTTT; cdr3_aa: CASSLVLATEAFF
j_call: TRBJ2-1; v_call: TRBV19; clone_size: -; d_call: -; cdr3_nt: TGTGCCAGTAGTATCCAGGGGTATCCCTACAATGAGCAGTTCTTC; cdr3_aa: CASSIQGYPYNEQFF
j_call: TRBJ2-6; v_call: TRBV6-1; clone_size: -; d_call: -; cdr3_nt: TGTGCCAGCAGTGAAACTGGACTCTACGGGGCCAACGTCCTGACTTTC; cdr3_aa: CASSETGLYGANVLTF
j_call: TRBJ1-1; v_call: TRBV15; clone_size: -; d_call: TRBD1; cdr3_nt: TGTGCCACCAAGGTGCAGGGGGACACTGAAGCTTTCTTT; cdr3_aa: CATKVQGDTEAFF
j_call: TRBJ1-4; v_call: TRBV10-2; clone_size: few; d_call: -; cdr3_nt: TGCGCCAGCAGTGACGGAGCGACTAATGAAAAACTGTTTTTT; cdr3_aa: CASSDGATNEKLFF
j_call: TRBJ2-1; v_call: TRBV27; clone_size: -; d_call: TRBD2; cdr3_nt: TGTGCCAGCAAGGCTAGCGGGAGAGCATGGGAGCAGTTCTTC; cdr3_aa: CASKASGRAWEQFF
j_call: TRBJ2-2; v_call: TRBV18; clone_size: -; d_call: TRBD2; cdr3_nt: TGTGCCAGCTCACCCACTAGCGCGGGGACCGGGGAGCTGTTTTTT; cdr3_aa: CASSPTSAGTGELFF
j_call: TRBJ2-5; v_call: TRBV2; clone_size: -; d_call: TRBD2; cdr3_nt: TGTGCCAGCAAGGGGACTAGCGGCCCCGGGACCCAGTACTTC; cdr3_aa: CASKGTSGPGTQYF
j_call: TRBJ2-7; v_call: TRBV18; clone_size: -; d_call: -; cdr3_nt: TGTGCCAGCTCACCGCAGGGGCACGAGCAGTACTTC; cdr3_aa: CASSPQGHEQYF
j_call: TRBJ2-5; v_call: TRBV6-6; clone_size: few; d_call: TRBD2; cdr3_nt: TGTGCCAGCAGCGGACTAGCGGGGCCGCAAGAGACCCAGTACTTC; cdr3_aa: CASSGLAGPQETQYF
j_call: TRBJ2-3; v_call: TRBV4-3; clone_size: -; d_call: -; cdr3_nt: TGCGCCAGCAGCCAAGATTTCAGAACAGATACGCAGTATTTT; cdr3_aa: CASSQDFRTDTQYF
j_call: TRBJ2-2; v_call: TRBV7-9; clone_size: -; d_call: -; cdr3_nt: TGTGCCAGCAGCCTAACAGGGACGAACACCGGGGAGCTGTTTTTT; cdr3_aa: CASSLTGTNTGELFF
j_call: TRBJ1-5; v_call: TRBV4-2; clone_size: -; d_call: -; cdr3_nt: TGTGCCAGCAGACCTTCGTCGAGGGAAGAACAGCCCCAGCATTTT; cdr3_aa: CASRPSSREEQPQHF
j_call: TRBJ1-5; v_call: TRBV19; clone_size: once; d_call: -; cdr3_nt: TGTGCCAGTAGTATGTCAGGGATCATAAATCAGCCCCAGCATTTT; cdr3_aa: CASSMSGIINQPQHF
j_call: TRBJ1-2; v_call: TRBV19; clone_size: -; d_call: -; cdr3_nt: TGTGCCAGTAGTATAGATCAGGGGAAAGCGCGCGGCTACACCTTC; cdr3_aa: CASSIDQGKARGYTF
j_call: TRBJ1-4; v_call: TRBV5-1; clone_size: -; d_call: TRBD1; cdr3_nt: TGCGCCAGCAGCTTGGCAGGGGGCAGGCAATTGGGGTCTAATGAAAAACTGTTTTTT; cdr3_aa: CASSLAGGRQLGSNEKLFF
j_call: TRBJ2-2; v_call: TRBV7-2; clone_size: -; d_call: -; cdr3_nt: TGTGCCAGCAGATACAGCCGCCGACAGATCACCGGGGAGCTGTTTTTT; cdr3_aa: CASRYSRRQITGELFF
j_call: TRBJ1-1; v_call: TRBV27; clone_size: few; d_call: TRBD1; cdr3_nt: TGTGCCATCCAAACAGGGGTTGGTGAAGCTTTCTTT; cdr3_aa: CAIQTGVGEAFF
j_call: TRBJ1-1; v_call: TRBV7-6; clone_size: few; d_call: -; cdr3_nt: TGTGCCAGCAGCTTAGGGATCCCCGAAGGGGGTGAAGCTTTCTTT; cdr3_aa: CASSLGIPEGGEAFF
j_call: TRBJ1-4; v_call: TRBV15; clone_size: once; d_call: -; cdr3_nt: TGTGCCACCAGCAGAGCTACGCAGGAAGCTAATGAAAAACTGTTTTTT; cdr3_aa: CATSRATQEANEKLFF
j_call: TRBJ2-2; v_call: TRBV9; clone_size: -; d_call: -; cdr3_nt: TGTGCCAGCAGCGTAGAGGCAGCAGGAAGGACCGGGGAGCTGTTTTTT; cdr3_aa: CASSVEAAGRTGELFF
j_call: TRBJ1-1; v_call: TRBV5-1; clone_size: -; d_call: -; cdr3_nt: TGCGCCAGCAGCGGCTCAGGGGCGGCCACTGAAGCTTTCTTT; cdr3_aa: CASSGSGAATEAFF
j_call: TRBJ2-2; v_call: TRBV4-3; clone_size: few; d_call: TRBD1; cdr3_nt: TGCGCCAGCAGCCTCGGGACAGGCAACACCGGGGAGCTGTTTTTT; cdr3_aa: CASSLGTGNTGELFF
j_call: TRBJ1-2; v_call: TRBV9; clone_size: -; d_call: -; cdr3_nt: TGTGCCAGCAGCGTAGTACCCTCGGGGGACCGCTATGGCTACACCTTC; cdr3_aa: CASSVVPSGDRYGYTF
j_call: TRBJ2-2; v_call: TRBV5-1; clone_size: -; d_call: TRBD2; cdr3_nt: TGCGCCAGCAGCTTGGGGGTAGCGGGAGGCGGCACCGGGGAGCTGTTTTTT; cdr3_aa: CASSLGVAGGGTGELFF
j_call: TRBJ2-1; v_call: TRBV11-3; clone_size: -; d_call: TRBD2; cdr3_nt: TGTGCCAGCAGCTTAGCCCTAGCGGGGAGCAATGAGCAGTTCTTC; cdr3_aa: CASSLALAGSNEQFF
j_call: TRBJ1-1; v_call: TRBV9; clone_size: few; d_call: -; cdr3_nt: TGTGCCAGCAGCGTAGATGGCGGATCCACTGAAGCTTTCTTT; cdr3_aa: CASSVDGGSTEAFF
j_call: TRBJ2-3; v_call: TRBV27; clone_size: -; d_call: -; cdr3_nt: TGTGCCAGCAGTTATAGAGCCACAGATACGCAGTATTTT; cdr3_aa: CASSYRATDTQYF
j_call: TRBJ1-1; v_call: TRBV29-1; clone_size: -; d_call: -; cdr3_nt: TGCAGCGTTGAGGGACACTCTGAAGCTTTCTTT; cdr3_aa: CSVEGHSEAFF
j_call: TRBJ1-3; v_call: TRBV7-6; clone_size: -; d_call: -; cdr3_nt: TGTGCCAGCAGCTTAAATAAAGGACAGCCCGTAGGAAACACCATATATTTT; cdr3_aa: CASSLNKGQPVGNTIYF
j_call: TRBJ2-7; v_call: TRBV29-1; clone_size: -; d_call: -; cdr3_nt: TGCAGCGTGGCATACAGGGAGTACGAGCAGTACTTC; cdr3_aa: CSVAYREYEQYF
j_call: TRBJ2-7; v_call: TRBV6-1; clone_size: -; d_call: TRBD2; cdr3_nt: TGTGCCAGCAGTGGGGGTTCGGGGGGATTGCTCTACGAGCAGTACTTC; cdr3_aa: CASSGGSGGLLYEQYF
j_call: TRBJ2-1; v_call: TRBV30; clone_size: -; d_call: TRBD2; cdr3_nt: TGTGCCTGGGGCGCGGGAGCCTCCTACAATGAGCAGTTCTTC; cdr3_aa: CAWGAGASYNEQFF
j_call: TRBJ2-7; v_call: TRBV4-1; clone_size: -; d_call: -; cdr3_nt: TGCGCCAGCAGCCAAGAAACAGGGCTTGACGAGCAGTACTTC; cdr3_aa: CASSQETGLDEQYF
j_call: TRBJ1-3; v_call: TRBV4-1; clone_size: -; d_call: TRBD1; cdr3_nt: TGCGCCAGCAGCCAGCTACAGGGGCACACCATATATTTT; cdr3_aa: CASSQLQGHTIYF
j_call: TRBJ2-7; v_call: TRBV5-1; clone_size: -; d_call: -; cdr3_nt: TGCGCCAGCAGCCCGCAACCCCTTACAGGACATGAGCAGTACTTC; cdr3_aa: CASSPQPLTGHEQYF
j_call: TRBJ1-2; v_call: TRBV7-9; clone_size: -; d_call: -; cdr3_nt: TGTGCCAGCAGCTTAGAAGACAGGTTCTGGGGTAACTATGGCTACACCTTC; cdr3_aa: CASSLEDRFWGNYGYTF
j_call: TRBJ2-7; v_call: TRBV9; clone_size: -; d_call: TRBD2; cdr3_nt: TGTGCCAGCAGCGGGACTAGCGAATCCTACGAGCAGTACTTC; cdr3_aa: CASSGTSESYEQYF